Each of the 21 T cell receptor beta chains below was sequenced from the same sample in a study of blood T cell repertoires in COVID-19. Assay used: immunoSEQ multiplex PCR; TCRdb lists only in-frame clones, some missing. The table has 150,000 to 160,000 clones, around 89% seen once. Sequencing used peripheral blood. Receptor source: a woman between 40 and 50 years old with acute or convalescent COVID-19.

DNA for the CDR3: TGTGCCAGCAGCTTAACCCCGGGACAGGGGGCTGAAGCTTTCTTT. Its protein is CASSLTPGQGAEAFF. The chain employs TRBV7-3 and TRBJ1-1, with TRBD1 matching 11 bases. This CDR3 spans 15 amino acids. Germline CDR1 is SGHTA and CDR2 is FQGTGA. The trim removed 0 bases at V and 6 bases at J, leaving 3 bases unmatched.

The chain carries TRBV5-6 and TRBJ2-7; possible D gene TRBD2, 6 bases. This CDR3 is built from 13 residues. The ends were cut back, 1 base at V and 3 bases at J, with 8 bases in the middle. The germline gives CDR1 SGHDT, CDR2 YYEEEE. CDR3 coding DNA: TGTGCCAGCAGCTTGAGGAGGGACTACGAGCAGTACTTC. The encoded protein is CASSLRRDYEQYF.

The V call is TRBV18, the J call TRBJ2-7; TRBD2 matches 12 bases. This CDR3 spans 14 amino acids. Trimming cost V 3 bases and J 4 bases; bases outside gene matches: 1. The germline V gene encodes CDR1 KGHSH and CDR2 LQKENI. The CDR3 bases are TGTGCCAGCTCACCCACTAGCGGGGGGTACGAGCAGTACTTC. This codes for CASSPTSGGYEQYF.

CDR3 nucleotide sequence: TGCAGTGCTAGTGTCCGCGGTGGCTTAAACTACGAGCAGTACTTC. This gives the protein CSASVRGGLNYEQYF. The chain carries TRBV20-1 and TRBJ2-7; unclear D gene. V was clipped by 3 bases and J by 3 bases, with 18 bases between them. Germline-derived CDR1 and CDR2 are DFQATT and SNEGSKA (reference sequence). The CDR3 has 15 residues.

This CDR3 reads CASRGAGNEQFF. CDR3 nucleotides: TGTGCCAGCAGAGGGGCCGGCAATGAGCAGTTCTTC. V is TRBV25-1 and J is TRBJ2-1; tentatively, D is TRBD1 (5 bases). The ends were cut back, 6 bases at V and 6 bases at J, with 9 bases in the middle. The CDR3 has 12 amino acids. Germline V lookup: CDR1 MGHDK, CDR2 SYGVNS.

The chain links TRBV19 to TRBJ2-7, with 11 bases matching TRBD2. The CDR3 consists of 14 residues. Trimming at V came to 6 bases and at J to 0 bases, leaving 1 base not matched to a gene. Germline-derived CDR1 and CDR2 are LNHDA and SQIVND (reference sequence). DNA for the CDR3: TGTGCCAGTAGGACTAGCGGGGACTCCTACGAGCAGTACTTC. This encodes CASRTSGDSYEQYF.

The chain employs TRBV28 and TRBJ2-2; 7 bases fit TRBD1. The J segment lost 0 bases and the V segment lost 11 bases, leaving 9 bases of the junction unmatched. The CDR3 totals 15 residues. The V gene's germline CDR1 is MDHEN and CDR2 SYDVKM. As DNA, the CDR3 is TGTGCCGTAAAGTCGACAGGGACGAACACCGGGGAGCTGTTTTTT. It is translated as CAVKSTGTNTGELFF.

This chain uses TRBV5-1 with TRBJ2-7; the D gene is possibly TRBD1 (6 bases). Trimming stripped 4 bases from V and 3 bases from J, with 11 bases between. Germline-derived CDR1 and CDR2 are SGHRS and YFSETQ. The CDR3 extends over 13 amino acids. The CDR3 reads CASSAGQFYEQYF. In nucleotides, the CDR3 is TGCGCCAGCAGCGCTGGACAGTTCTACGAGCAGTACTTC.

The rearrangement joins TRBV2 to TRBJ2-7, with D possibly being TRBD1 (6 bases). The CDR3 consists of 12 residues. Looked up from germline, CDR1 is SNHLY and CDR2 is FYNNEI. Trimming took off 2 bases at V and 6 bases at J, with 8 bases between the two ends. CDR3 bases: TGTGCCAGCAGTGAAACAGGGCCCGAGCAGTACTTC. This encodes CASSETGPEQYF.

The chain carries TRBV10-2 and TRBJ1-5; D gene ambiguous. CDR1 and CDR2 (germline): WSHSY, SAAADI. V was clipped by 0 bases and J by 2 bases, with 8 bases between them. CDR3 size: 15 residues. The CDR3 loop is CASSESWQGNQPQHF. CDR3 sequence (DNA): TGCGCCAGCAGTGAGTCGTGGCAGGGCAATCAGCCCCAGCATTTT.

This clone was seen only once. The V call is TRBV4-2, the J call TRBJ2-3; a possible D gene is TRBD2 (5 bases). The CDR3 loop spans 17 amino acids. Trimming took 1 base from V and 5 from J, leaving 19 bases between them. Looked up from germline, CDR1 is LGHNA and CDR2 is YNFKEQ. The CDR3 DNA is TGTGCCAGCAGCCAAGCTACCTCCGGGGTTGGGATAGATACGCAGTATTTT. This gives the protein CASSQATSGVGIDTQYF.

This clone was counted between two and nine times. This chain uses TRBV4-2 with TRBJ1-5; 7 bases are a match to TRBD1. Germline CDR1 LGHNA, CDR2 YNFKEQ. CDR3 length equals 17 residues. V shed 0 bases, J shed 6 bases, and the junction held 11 bases outside the gene matches. The CDR3 protein is CASSQDSQGSLGQPQHF. The CDR3 bases are TGTGCCAGCAGCCAAGATTCACAGGGGTCGTTGGGTCAGCCCCAGCATTTT.

This rearrangement joins TRBV29-1 to TRBJ2-7; 14 bases line up with TRBD2. Germline assignment: CDR1 SQVTM and CDR2 ANQGSEA. The CDR3 has 17 amino acids. V lost 6 bases to trimming and J lost 2 bases; unmatched junction nucleotides: 12. CDR3 amino acids: CSVDGTSGSGVAYEQYF. The CDR3 DNA follows: TGCAGCGTAGACGGGACTAGCGGGAGTGGGGTGGCCTACGAGCAGTACTTC.

The genes are TRBV18 and TRBJ2-5, with D uncertain. The V and J ends lost 4 bases and 4 bases respectively, with 10 bases between them. The CDR3 runs 13 residues. Germline values: CDR1 KGHSH, CDR2 LQKENI. DNA for the CDR3: TGTGCCAGCTCACTGAGCCCCCGAGAGACCCAGTACTTC. Amino acid sequence: CASSLSPRETQYF.

This chain joins TRBV4-1 and TRBJ1-2; possible D gene TRBD1, 6 bases. Trimming cost V 4 bases and J 4 bases, with 19 bases left between them. The CDR3 runs to 16 residues. CDR1 is MGHRA and CDR2 is YSYEKL in the germline V gene. The CDR3 sequence is CASSPLGRGQVYGYTF. The DNA of the CDR3 is TGCGCCAGCAGCCCGTTAGGGCGGGGGCAGGTCTATGGCTACACCTTC.

J is TRBJ2-3 and V is TRBV10-1; 7 bases align to TRBD2. V dropped 4 bases and J dropped 0; count of bases not matched to a gene: 7. Looked up from germline, CDR1 is WNHNN and CDR2 is SYGVQD (reference sequence). The CDR3 consists of 16 residues. The CDR3 DNA sequence: TGCGCCAGCAGTGTGTCGACTAGCCCTAGCACAGATACGCAGTATTTT. As protein: CASSVSTSPSTDTQYF.

The chain recombines TRBV3-1 (or the pseudogene TRBV3-2) with TRBJ2-3; tentative D call: TRBD1 (7 bases). Trimming took off 4 bases at V and 10 bases at J, with 21 bases between the two ends. The CDR3 runs 15 residues. Germline CDR1 and CDR2: LGHDT and YNNKEL (reference sequence). CDR3 in amino acids: CASSPPISQGGPQYF. The CDR3 region has the DNA TGTGCCAGCAGCCCGCCGATAAGTCAGGGGGGTCCGCAGTATTTT.

The CDR3 bases are TGTGCCAGCAGTTTATCTGGGCCAGGGGCGTTCTCCTATAATTCACCCCTCCACTTT. This encodes CASSLSGPGAFSYNSPLHF. The rearrangement links TRBV27 to TRBJ1-6, with D maybe TRBD1 (6 bases). Trimming removed 0 bases at V and 0 bases at J, with 15 bases between. Germline values: CDR1 MNHEY, CDR2 SMNVEV (reference sequence). This CDR3 has 19 amino acids.

The count of this clone is one. The CDR3: CASHLSGGAAPYTDTQYF. For the CDR3, the DNA is TGTGCCAGCCACCTATCTGGGGGGGCAGCTCCGTACACAGATACGCAGTATTTT. V gene TRBV27 combines with J gene TRBJ2-3, with TRBD2 as a possible D gene (7 bases). The CDR3 extends over 18 amino acids. The V end was cut by 8 bases, the J end by 2 bases, with 26 bases between. Germline loops: CDR1 MNHEY, CDR2 SMNVEV (reference sequence).

V and J are TRBV5-1 and TRBJ1-2; 7 bases are a match to TRBD1. Germline values: CDR1 SGHRS, CDR2 YFSETQ. The CDR3 totals 13 residues. Losses at the gene ends were 4 bases for V and 4 bases for J; bases not matched to a gene: 4. DNA for the CDR3: TGCGCCAGCAGCCTCGACAGGGTCTATGGCTACACCTTC. Translating gives CASSLDRVYGYTF. Full variable domain (outside the CDR3, taken from reference TRBV5-1 and TRBJ1-2): KAGVTQTPRYLIKTRGQQVTLSCSPISGHRSVSWYQQTPGQGLQFLFEYFSETQRNKGNFPGRFSGRQFSNSRSEMNVSTLELGDSALYLCASSLDRVYGYTFGSGTRLTVV.

The genes are TRBV27 and TRBJ1-1; possible D gene TRBD1, 5 bases. The CDR3 extends over 12 amino acids. Trimming took off 6 bases at V and 3 bases at J, with 8 bases between the two ends. The germline V gene has CDR1 MNHEY and CDR2 SMNVEV (reference sequence). The CDR3 DNA reads as TGTGCCAGCAGGGGGACTTACACTGAAGCTTTCTTT. This encodes CASRGTYTEAFF.